This paragraph covers one TCR beta chain sequence. The data were taken from a study of blood T cell repertoires in COVID-19. Across the whole study: Material from acute and convalescent COVID-19 was sourced from the United States, Italy and Spain.

Authors' data handling: How many nucleated cells were present was estimated from reference gene primer amplification. Sequencing was performed with immunoSEQ multiplex PCR; in TCRdb, only in-frame clones are kept and a portion is missing. That table supplies the V and J calls and clone size; D and trimming were determined from the DNA. The sample consists of about 170,000 clones, roughly nine tenths of them appearing once. Germline V gives CDR1 SGHVS, CDR2 FNYEAQ. CDR3 length: 13 amino acids. V gave up 1 base and J gave up 11 bases; unmatched junction bases: 6. The receptor's source is a woman aged 55-69 years with COVID-19, enrolled during active disease. The specimen was peripheral blood. The V call is TRBV7-6, the J call TRBJ2-3; TRBD2 agrees at 7 bases. CDR3 bases: TGTGCCAGCAGCTTAGTTCCGGGAGGAATGCAGTATTTT. Protein product: CASSLVPGGMQYF. The entire variable domain, with the rest obtained from reference TRBV7-6 and TRBJ2-3, is as follows: GAGVSQSPRYKVTKRGQDVALRCDPISGHVSLYWYRQALGQGPEFLTYFNYEAQQDKSGLPNDRFSAERPEGSISTLTIQRTEQRDSAMYRCASSLVPGGMQYFGPGTRLTVL.